This entry describes one TCR beta chain. The antigen is not known. Researchers prepared the TCRbeta library using unique molecular identifiers, the study reports. TCRdb independently ran MiXCR on the PCR reads; one entry per CDR3 protein. Of a few hundred thousand distinct CDR3 sequences listed, 25% to 30% are singletons. The entry originates in a study of T-cell reconstitution after alpha-beta-depleted transplantation in children. With V trimmed by 7 bases and J by 3 bases, 6 bases remained unmatched. Looked up from germline, CDR1 is ENHRY and CDR2 is SYGVKD. The CDR3 loop spans 15 amino acids. Overall study results and limits: Reports say that about two months after transplant, the alpha-beta T cells came out of several hundred graft clones that had expanded. From newly produced T cells came most of the T-cell counts and diversity one year after transplant. After transplant, high TCRbeta diversity at day 60 in some patients arose from surviving recipient T cells and thymic progenitors.

Source: PBMCs, taken before TCRalphabeta/CD19-depleted stem cell transplant. The clonotype was recovered from a boy younger than two with Wiskott-Aldrich syndrome, due to receive a stem cell transplant. The chain links TRBV10-3 to TRBJ2-2; 9 bases align to TRBD2. The CDR3 DNA reads as TGTGCCATCACCCCGGGACTAGCTTACACCGGGGAGCTGTTTTTT. Translated, it gives CAITPGLAYTGELFF.